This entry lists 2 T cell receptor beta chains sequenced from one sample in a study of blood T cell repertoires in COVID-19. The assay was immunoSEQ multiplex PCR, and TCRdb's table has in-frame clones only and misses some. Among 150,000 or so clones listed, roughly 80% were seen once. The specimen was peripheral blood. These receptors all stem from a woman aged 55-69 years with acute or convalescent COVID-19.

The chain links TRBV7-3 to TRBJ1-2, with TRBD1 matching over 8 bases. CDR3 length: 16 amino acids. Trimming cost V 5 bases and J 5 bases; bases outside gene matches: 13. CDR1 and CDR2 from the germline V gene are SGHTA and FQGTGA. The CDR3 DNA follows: TGTGCCAGCAGCGCCGGGAGGCCGGACAGGGCGTATGGCTACACCTTC. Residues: CASSAGRPDRAYGYTF. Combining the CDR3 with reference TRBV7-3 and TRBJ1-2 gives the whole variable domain GAGVSQTPSNKVTEKGKYVELRCDPISGHTALYWYRQSLGQGPEFLIYFQGTGAADDSGLPNDRFFAVRPEGSVSTLKIQRTERGDSAVYLCASSAGRPDRAYGYTFGSGTRLTVV.

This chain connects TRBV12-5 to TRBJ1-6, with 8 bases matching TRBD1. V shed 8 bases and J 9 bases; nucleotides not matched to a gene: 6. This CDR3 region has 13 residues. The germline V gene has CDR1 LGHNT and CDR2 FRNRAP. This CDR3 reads CASQGQGGSPLHF. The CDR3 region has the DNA TGTGCTAGTCAAGGACAGGGCGGTTCACCCCTCCACTTT.